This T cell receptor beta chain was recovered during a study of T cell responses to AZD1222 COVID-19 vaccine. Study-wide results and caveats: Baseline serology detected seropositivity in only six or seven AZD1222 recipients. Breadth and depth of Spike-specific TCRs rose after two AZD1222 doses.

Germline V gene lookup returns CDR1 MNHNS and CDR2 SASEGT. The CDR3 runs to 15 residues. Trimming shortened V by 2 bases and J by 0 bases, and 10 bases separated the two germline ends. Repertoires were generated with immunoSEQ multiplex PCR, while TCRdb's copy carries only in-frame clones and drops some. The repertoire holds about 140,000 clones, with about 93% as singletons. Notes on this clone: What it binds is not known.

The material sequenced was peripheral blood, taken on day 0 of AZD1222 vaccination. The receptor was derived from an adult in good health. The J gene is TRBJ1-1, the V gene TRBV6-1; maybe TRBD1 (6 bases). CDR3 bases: TGTGCCAGCAGTGAAAGGGGACATTTGAACACTGAAGCTTTCTTT. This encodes CASSERGHLNTEAFF.